Listed here are 8 T cell receptor beta chains from one sample, sequenced in a study of control samples from healthy donors and cancer patients. Here immunoSEQ multiplex PCR was the method, and the copy in TCRdb shows in-frame clones only, minus some. The data hold some 190,000 clones, with approximately 90% observed a single time. The sample was blood. Receptor source: a man aged 25 to 40 in good health.

This clone was picked up one time. In nucleotides, the CDR3 is TGTGCCAGCAGTGAACGGACCGGGGGGTCACCCCTCCACTTT. It is translated as CASSERTGGSPLHF. J is TRBJ1-6 and V is TRBV2; D possibly corresponds to TRBD1 (5 bases). The CDR3 extends over 14 amino acids. From germline, CDR1 is SNHLY and CDR2 FYNNEI. Trimming left V 2 bases short and J 10 bases short, with 12 bases between.

V usage is TRBV5-1 and J usage is TRBJ2-7; D is ambiguous. Germline values: CDR1 SGHRS, CDR2 YFSETQ. Trimming shortened V by 1 base and J by 6 bases, and 5 bases separated the two germline ends. CDR3 size: 11 residues. CDR3 sequence reads: CASSLTSEQYF. CDR3 nucleotides: TGCGCCAGCAGCTTGACCAGCGAGCAGTACTTC.

In DNA form, the CDR3 reads TGTGCCAGCAGCTTGGGGTACTCATTGAACACTGAAGCTTTCTTT. Translation: CASSLGYSLNTEAFF. The J gene is TRBJ1-1, the V gene TRBV11-2, with D hard to call. Germline loops: CDR1 SGHAT, CDR2 FQNNGV. The CDR3 has 15 amino acids. Trimming took 3 bases from V and 0 from J, leaving 11 bases between them.

This sequence joins TRBV19 and TRBJ1-2, with a possible D match to TRBD1 (6 bases). The germline gives CDR1 LNHDA, CDR2 SQIVND (reference sequence). Deletions cut 4 bases from V and 8 bases from J, with 11 bases between. The CDR3 is made up of 12 amino acids. In DNA form, the CDR3 reads TGTGCCAGTAGTACCAGGGGCGGGGGCTACACCTTC. This codes for CASSTRGGGYTF.

The count of this clone is one. The chain couples TRBV19 to TRBJ1-6; D is unresolved. The CDR3 has 15 residues. From germline, CDR1 is LNHDA and CDR2 SQIVND (reference sequence). The V gene lost 10 bases and the J gene lost 0 bases, with 13 bases spanning the gap. Here the CDR3 DNA reads TGTGCCACTTCCGGGCGAGGCTCCTATAATTCACCCCTCCACTTT. As protein: CATSGRGSYNSPLHF.

Notes on this clone: This CDR3 is also generated by other DNA sequences in the sample. CDR3 coding DNA: TGTGCCAGCAGCTTTGGGGGACACGAGCAGTACTTC. Its protein product is CASSFGGHEQYF. V gene TRBV11-2 combines with J gene TRBJ2-7; D assignment may be TRBD1 or TRBD2 (5 bases each). Trimming took 3 bases from V and 5 from J, leaving 8 bases between them. Germline assignment: CDR1 SGHAT and CDR2 FQNNGV. The CDR3 extends over 12 amino acids.

The chain uses TRBV6-6 and TRBJ2-7; 9 nucleotides line up with TRBD2. V was clipped by 4 bases and J by 0 bases; unmatched bases: 4. The CDR3 is 15 amino acids. CDR1 MNHNY and CDR2 SVGAGI come from the germline V gene (reference sequence). CDR3 coding DNA: TGTGCCAGCAGTTTGACTAGCGGACCCTCCTACGAGCAGTACTTC. Protein: CASSLTSGPSYEQYF.

The rearrangement uses TRBV6-5 and TRBJ1-2; D unresolved. In germline, CDR1 is MNHEY, CDR2 SVGAGI. This CDR3 is 15 amino acids long. Trimming took 7 bases from V and 6 from J, leaving 21 bases between them. The CDR3 sequence is CASTRLTPLRDGYTF. CDR3 DNA: TGTGCCAGCACCCGGCTGACACCGCTTAGGGATGGCTACACCTTC.